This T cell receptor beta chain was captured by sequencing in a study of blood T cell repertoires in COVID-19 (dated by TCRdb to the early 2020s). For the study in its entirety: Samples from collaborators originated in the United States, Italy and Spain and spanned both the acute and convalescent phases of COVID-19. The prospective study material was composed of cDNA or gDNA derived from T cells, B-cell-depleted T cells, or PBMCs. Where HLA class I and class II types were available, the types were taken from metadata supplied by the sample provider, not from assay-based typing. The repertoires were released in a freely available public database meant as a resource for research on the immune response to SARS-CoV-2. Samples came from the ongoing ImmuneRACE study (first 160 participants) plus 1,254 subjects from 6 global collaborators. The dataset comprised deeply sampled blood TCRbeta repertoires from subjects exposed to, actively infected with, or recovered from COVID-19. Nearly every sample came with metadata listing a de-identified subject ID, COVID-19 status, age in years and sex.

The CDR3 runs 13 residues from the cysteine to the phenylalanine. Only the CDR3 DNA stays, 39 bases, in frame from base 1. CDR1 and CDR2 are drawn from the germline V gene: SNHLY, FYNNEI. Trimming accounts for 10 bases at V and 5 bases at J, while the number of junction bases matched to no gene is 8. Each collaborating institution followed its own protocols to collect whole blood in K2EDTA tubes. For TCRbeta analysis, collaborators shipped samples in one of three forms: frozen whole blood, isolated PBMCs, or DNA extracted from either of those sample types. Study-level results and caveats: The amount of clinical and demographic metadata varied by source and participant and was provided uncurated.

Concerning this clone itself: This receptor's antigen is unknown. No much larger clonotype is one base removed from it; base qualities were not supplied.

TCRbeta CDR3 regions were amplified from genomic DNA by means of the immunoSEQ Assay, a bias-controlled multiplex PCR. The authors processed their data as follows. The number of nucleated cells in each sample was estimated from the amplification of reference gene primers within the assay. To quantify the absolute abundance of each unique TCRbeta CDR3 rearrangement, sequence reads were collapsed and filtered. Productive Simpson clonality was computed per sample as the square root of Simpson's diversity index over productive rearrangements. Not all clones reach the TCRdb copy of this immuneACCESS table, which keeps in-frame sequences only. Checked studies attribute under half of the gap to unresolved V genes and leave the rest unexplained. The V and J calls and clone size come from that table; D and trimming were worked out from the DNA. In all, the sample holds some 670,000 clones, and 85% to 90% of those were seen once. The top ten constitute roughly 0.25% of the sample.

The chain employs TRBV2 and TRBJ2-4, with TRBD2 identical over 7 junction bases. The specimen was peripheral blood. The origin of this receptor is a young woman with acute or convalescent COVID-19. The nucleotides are TGTGCCACCTCGGACGGGAGGCAAAACATTCAGTACTTC. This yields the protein CATSDGRQNIQYF.